This record concerns one TCR beta chain sequence. This entry is derived from a study of blood T cell repertoires in COVID-19. Turning to the study itself: T cells, B-cell-depleted T cells, or PBMCs supplied cDNA or gDNA.

This CDR3 comprises 15 residues. Germline lookup yields CDR1 SGDLS and CDR2 YYNGEE. V shed 4 bases, J shed 1 base, and the junction held 3 bases outside the gene matches. The data were produced by immunoSEQ multiplex PCR, yet TCRdb's version contains in-frame clones alone and is incomplete. Of 200,000 to 300,000 clones detected, more than 75% appear once; the ten largest clones hold about 1.6%. The J gene is TRBJ2-3, the V gene TRBV9; 10 bases map to TRBD1. Sequencing input: peripheral blood. The origin of this receptor is a woman aged 40 to 50 who had recovered from COVID-19. The DNA for the CDR3 is TGTGCCAGCAGCTTTGGACAGGGGGGCACAGATACGCAGTATTTT. It encodes CASSFGQGGTDTQYF.